The TCR beta chain described here comes from a study of T cell repertoires in ileal Crohn's disease. The data were produced by immunoSEQ multiplex PCR, yet TCRdb's version contains in-frame clones alone and is incomplete. In the table there are 13,000 or so clones, about 85% of which are singletons. There are 14 residues in the CDR3. CDR1 is SGHRS and CDR2 is YFSETQ in the germline V gene. Germline trimming cut 2 bases from V and 6 bases from J; bases unmatched to any gene: 4. The TCR comes from an adult with Crohn's disease. Sequencing input: ileal tissue. The chain is built from TRBV5-1 and TRBJ1-2; 10 nucleotides match TRBD1. CDR3 coding DNA: TGCGCCAGCAGCTTTCAGGGGACAGGGGATGGCTACACCTTC. This translates into CASSFQGTGDGYTF. The variable domain in full, with the rest retrieved from reference TRBV5-1 and TRBJ1-2, is KAGVTQTPRYLIKTRGQQVTLSCSPISGHRSVSWYQQTPGQGLQFLFEYFSETQRNKGNFPGRFSGRQFSNSRSEMNVSTLELGDSALYLCASSFQGTGDGYTFGSGTRLTVV.